This T cell receptor beta chain comes out of a study of T-cell memory formation after mild COVID-19. Study background: TCR clustering was largely donor specific.

TCRdb passed the 5' RACE reads through MiXCR, listing each CDR3 protein once. The sample comprises around 310,000 distinct CDR3 sequences, roughly an eighth of which are singletons, and 21% rests with the top ten. This clonotype was counted only a few times. What it binds is unknown. The length of the CDR3 is 16 residues. The V end lost 4 bases, the J end lost 3 bases, and 20 bases lay between the germline ends. CDR1 is SGHRS and CDR2 is YFSETQ in the germline V gene. The study, taken as a whole, reports: Cross-reactive memory seemingly joined, as some responding clones were found in pre-infection memory.

The receptor was isolated from a man aged 18 to 35 who had mild COVID-19 (a few samples of this study predate the infection). Cell type and time point are not known. The source material was PBMCs or a T cell subset sorted from them (not recorded which). The chain carries TRBV5-1 and TRBJ2-7, with D hard to call. CDR3 residues: CASSRGPEEYLYEQYF. The CDR3 DNA reads as TGCGCCAGCAGCCGAGGCCCAGAGGAATACCTCTACGAGCAGTACTTC.